A selection of T cell receptor beta chains follows, all from one sample in a study of OX40 agonist ivuxolimab in advanced cancers. Method: immunoSEQ multiplex PCR; TCRdb's copy keeps in-frame clones and lacks some. The table has tens of thousands of clones, around 77% seen once. The sample in question was CD4+ or CD8+ T cells sorted from blood, obtained in a trial of the OX40 agonist ivuxolimab. The receptor source for this set is an adult with an advanced solid tumor such as melanoma, head and neck, liver or kidney cancer. Each CDR3 is given with its conserved first and last residue. The D gene is left open where the match is weak. Clone size is shown for a subset of rows, as once, few, many or a class of expanded clone.

j_call | d_call | v_call | clone_size | cdr3_aa | cdr3_nt
TRBJ2-3 | TRBD1 | TRBV11-1 | . | CASSLDRGSTDTQYF | TGTGCCAGCAGCTTGGACAGGGGGTCCACAGATACGCAGTATTTT
TRBJ1-2 | TRBD1 | TRBV28 | . | CASRPRTGGYGYTF | TGTGCCAGCAGACCCCGTACAGGGGGCTATGGCTACACCTTC
TRBJ1-3 | . | TRBV2 | . | CARERQDSGNTIYF | TGTGCCAGGGAAAGACAGGACTCTGGAAACACCATATATTTT
TRBJ1-5 | . | TRBV19 | . | CASSRGGDNQPQHF | TGTGCCAGTAGTAGGGGAGGGGATAATCAGCCCCAGCATTTT
TRBJ2-7 | TRBD1 | TRBV11-2 | . | CASGGQGAYEQYF | TGTGCCAGCGGGGGACAGGGGGCCTACGAGCAGTACTTC
TRBJ1-2 | . | TRBV5-4 | once | CASRKPNYGYTF | TGTGCCAGCAGAAAGCCTAACTATGGCTACACCTTC
TRBJ2-7 | . | TRBV5-1 | once | CASSLVGGHEQYF | TGCGCCAGCAGCTTGGTTGGGGGTCATGAGCAGTACTTC
TRBJ1-2 | . | TRBV10-3 | . | CAISPEGAGGYTF | TGTGCCATCAGCCCGGAGGGAGCCGGGGGCTACACCTTC
TRBJ1-2 | TRBD1 | TRBV28 | . | CASKTTGTGFVYGYTF | TGTGCCAGTAAAACGACCGGGACAGGGTTCGTCTATGGCTACACCTTC
TRBJ2-5 | . | TRBV6-1 | . | CASRQGGEETQYF | TGTGCCAGCAGGCAGGGTGGAGAAGAGACCCAGTACTTC
TRBJ1-2 | TRBD1 | TRBV27 | . | CASSFLQGSYGYTF | TGTGCCAGCAGTTTCCTACAGGGGTCCTATGGCTACACCTTC
TRBJ2-7 | . | TRBV5-4 | . | CASSRQVAYEQYF | TGTGCCAGCAGTCGACAGGTAGCCTACGAGCAGTACTTC
TRBJ1-1 | . | TRBV11-2 | . | CASSYGLWGRGTEAFF | TGTGCCAGCAGCTACGGCCTGTGGGGTCGGGGCACTGAAGCTTTCTTT
TRBJ2-3 | . | TRBV6-1 | . | CASSGLARTSTDTQYF | TGTGCCAGCAGTGGATTAGCGAGAACTAGCACAGATACGCAGTATTTT
TRBJ2-5 | TRBD1 | TRBV9 | . | CASSEDRGQETQYF | TGTGCCAGCAGCGAGGACAGGGGGCAAGAGACCCAGTACTTC
TRBJ2-1 | TRBD2 | TRBV11-2 | once | CASSFSTSGTHNEQFF | TGTGCCAGCAGCTTCTCGACTAGCGGGACTCACAATGAGCAGTTCTTC
TRBJ2-5 | TRBD2 | TRBV11-2 | . | CASSFSSGVGGETQYF | TGTGCCAGCAGCTTCTCGAGCGGGGTGGGGGGAGAGACCCAGTACTTC
TRBJ2-7 | . | TRBV6-5 | . | CASSYSVADPYEQYF | TGTGCCAGCAGTTACTCGGTAGCGGATCCCTACGAGCAGTACTTC
TRBJ2-3 | TRBD2 | TRBV15 | . | CATSRAGLRGADTQYF | TGTGCCACCAGCAGAGCGGGACTACGGGGCGCAGATACGCAGTATTTT
TRBJ1-1 | TRBD1 | TRBV27 | . | CASSLQGGTEAFF | TGTGCCAGCAGTTTACAGGGGGGGACTGAAGCTTTCTTT
TRBJ2-1 | TRBD2 | TRBV5-6 | . | CASSLWASGSYNEQFF | TGTGCCAGCAGCTTGTGGGCTAGCGGGAGCTACAATGAGCAGTTCTTC
TRBJ2-7 | . | TRBV6-1 | . | CASSTPYEQYF | TGTGCCAGCAGCACGCCCTACGAGCAGTACTTC
TRBJ2-7 | TRBD2 | TRBV7-6 | . | CASSRTGGSGYEQYF | TGTGCCAGCAGCCGAACCGGGGGGTCCGGCTACGAGCAGTACTTC
TRBJ1-1 | . | TRBV2 | . | CASSHGPGTEAFF | TGTGCCAGCAGCCATGGGCCTGGAACTGAAGCTTTCTTT
TRBJ1-3 | . | TRBV11-2 | . | CASSLSSGNTIYF | TGTGCCAGCAGCTTGTCCTCTGGAAACACCATATATTTT
TRBJ2-7 | . | TRBV5-1 | . | CASSLGSGRNSYEQYF | TGCGCCAGCAGCTTGGGGTCGGGCAGGAACTCCTACGAGCAGTACTTC
TRBJ1-2 | . | TRBV5-1 | . | CASSLGQLENGYTF | TGCGCCAGCAGCTTGGGGCAGCTCGAGAATGGCTACACCTTC